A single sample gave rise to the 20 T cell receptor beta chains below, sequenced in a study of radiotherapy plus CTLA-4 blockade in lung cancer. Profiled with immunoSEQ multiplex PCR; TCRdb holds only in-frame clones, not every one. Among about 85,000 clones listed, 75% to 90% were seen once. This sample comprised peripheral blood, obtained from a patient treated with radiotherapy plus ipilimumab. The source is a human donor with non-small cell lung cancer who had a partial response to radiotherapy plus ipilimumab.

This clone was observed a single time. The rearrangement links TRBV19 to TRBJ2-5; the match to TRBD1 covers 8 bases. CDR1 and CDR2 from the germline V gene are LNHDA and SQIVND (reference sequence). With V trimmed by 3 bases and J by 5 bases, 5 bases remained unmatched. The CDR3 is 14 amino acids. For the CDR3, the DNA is TGTGCCAGTAGTATCATGGACAGGGTTGAGACCCAGTACTTC. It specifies CASSIMDRVETQYF.

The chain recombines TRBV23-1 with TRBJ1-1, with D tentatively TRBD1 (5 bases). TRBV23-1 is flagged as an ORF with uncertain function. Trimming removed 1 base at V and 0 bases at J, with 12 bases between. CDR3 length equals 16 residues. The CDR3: CASSQYGGALNTEAFF. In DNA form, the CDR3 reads TGCGCCAGCAGTCAATACGGGGGAGCCTTGAACACTGAAGCTTTCTTT.

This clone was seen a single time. DNA of the CDR3: TGTGCCAGCAGCTTATTCCCCGGGACAGGAGACACTGAAGCTTTCTTT. This translates into CASSLFPGTGDTEAFF. J is TRBJ1-1 and V is TRBV5-4; 8 bases align to TRBD1. After removal of 2 bases from V and 3 bases from J, the junction contained 9 bases not matched to a gene. The CDR3 has 16 residues. The germline V gene encodes CDR1 SGHNT and CDR2 YYREEE (reference sequence).

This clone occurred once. CDR3 sequence reads: CASSPEDRGKARSPLHF. CDR3 DNA: TGTGCCAGCAGCCCAGAAGACAGGGGTAAGGCTCGATCACCCCTCCACTTT. The chain employs TRBV11-2 and TRBJ1-6; 8 bases are a match to TRBD1. Germline V lookup: CDR1 SGHAT, CDR2 FQNNGV. V trimming: 5 bases; J trimming: 10 bases; junction bases outside the gene matches: 16. This CDR3 contains 17 residues.

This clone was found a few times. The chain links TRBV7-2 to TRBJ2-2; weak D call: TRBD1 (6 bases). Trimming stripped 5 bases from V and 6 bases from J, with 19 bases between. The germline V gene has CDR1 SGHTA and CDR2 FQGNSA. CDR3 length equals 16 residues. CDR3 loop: CASSPLRDILPGELFF. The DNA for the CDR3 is TGTGCCAGCAGCCCACTCCGGGACATCCTCCCCGGGGAGCTGTTTTTT. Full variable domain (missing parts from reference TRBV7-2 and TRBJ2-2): GAGVSQSPSNKVTEKGKDVELRCDPISGHTALYWYRQSLGQGLEFLIYFQGNSAPDKSGLPSDRFSAERTGGSVSTLTIQRTQQEDSAVYLCASSPLRDILPGELFFGEGSRLTVL.

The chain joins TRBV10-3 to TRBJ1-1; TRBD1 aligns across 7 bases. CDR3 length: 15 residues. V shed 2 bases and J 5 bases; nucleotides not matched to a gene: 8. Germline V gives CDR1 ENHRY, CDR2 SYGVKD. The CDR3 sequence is CAISERATGLTEAFF. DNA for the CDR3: TGTGCCATCAGTGAGAGGGCGACAGGGCTGACTGAAGCTTTCTTT.

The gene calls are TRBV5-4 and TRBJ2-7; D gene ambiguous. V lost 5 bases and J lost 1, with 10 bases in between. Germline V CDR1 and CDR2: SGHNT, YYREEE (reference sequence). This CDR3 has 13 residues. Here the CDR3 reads CASSPLRSYEQYV. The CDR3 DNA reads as TGTGCCAGCAGTCCACTCAGGTCCTACGAGCAGTACGTC.

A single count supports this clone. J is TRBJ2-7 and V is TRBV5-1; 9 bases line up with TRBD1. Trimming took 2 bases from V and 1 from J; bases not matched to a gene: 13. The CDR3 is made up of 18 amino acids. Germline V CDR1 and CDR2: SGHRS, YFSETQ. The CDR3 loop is CASSFPGTGYDGSYEQYF. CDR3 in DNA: TGCGCCAGCAGCTTCCCCGGGACAGGGTACGATGGTTCCTACGAGCAGTACTTC.

CDR3 nucleotide sequence: TGTGCCACCAGCACCAAACTTAGCGGGTCAGATACGCAGTATTTT. It yields the protein CATSTKLSGSDTQYF. V usage is TRBV15 and J usage is TRBJ2-3; 7 nucleotides match TRBD2. J gave up 4 bases and V 4 bases, and 8 bases lay outside the gene matches. The germline CDR1 and CDR2 sequences are LNHNV and YYDKDF (reference sequence). The CDR3 contains 15 residues.

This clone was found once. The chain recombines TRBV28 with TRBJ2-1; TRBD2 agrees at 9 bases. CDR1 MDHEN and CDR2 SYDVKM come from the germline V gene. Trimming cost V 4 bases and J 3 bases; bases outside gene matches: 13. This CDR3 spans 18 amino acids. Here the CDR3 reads CASSSPPGSGRIYNEQFF. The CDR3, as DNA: TGTGCCAGCAGTTCCCCCCCCGGTAGCGGGAGAATCTACAATGAGCAGTTCTTC.

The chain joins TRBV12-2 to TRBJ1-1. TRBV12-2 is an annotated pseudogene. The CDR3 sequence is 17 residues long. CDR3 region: CASRLPRGYRSDTEAFF. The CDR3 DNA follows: TGTGCAAGTCGCTTACCACGGGGGTATCGTTCGGACACTGAAGCTTTCTTT.

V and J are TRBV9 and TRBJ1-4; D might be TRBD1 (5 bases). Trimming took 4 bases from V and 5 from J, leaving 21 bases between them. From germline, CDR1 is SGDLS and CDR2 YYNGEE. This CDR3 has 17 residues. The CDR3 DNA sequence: TGTGCCAGCAGCCTAGGCTTAGGCGTGGAGGGGAATGAAAAACTGTTTTTT. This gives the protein CASSLGLGVEGNEKLFF.

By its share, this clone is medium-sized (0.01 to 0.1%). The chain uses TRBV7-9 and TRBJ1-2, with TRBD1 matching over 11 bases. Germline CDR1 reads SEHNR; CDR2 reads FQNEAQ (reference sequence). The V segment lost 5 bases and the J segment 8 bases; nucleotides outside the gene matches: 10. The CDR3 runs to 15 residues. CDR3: CASSQTGQGALGYTF. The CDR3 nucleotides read TGTGCCAGCAGCCAAACTGGACAGGGGGCGTTGGGCTACACCTTC.

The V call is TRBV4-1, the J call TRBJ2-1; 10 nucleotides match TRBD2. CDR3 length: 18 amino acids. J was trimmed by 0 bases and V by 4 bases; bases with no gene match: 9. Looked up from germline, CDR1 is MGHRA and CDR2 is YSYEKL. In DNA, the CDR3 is TGCGCCAGCAGCCCTCGGGATAGCGGGAGGACCTCCTACAATGAGCAGTTCTTC. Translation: CASSPRDSGRTSYNEQFF.

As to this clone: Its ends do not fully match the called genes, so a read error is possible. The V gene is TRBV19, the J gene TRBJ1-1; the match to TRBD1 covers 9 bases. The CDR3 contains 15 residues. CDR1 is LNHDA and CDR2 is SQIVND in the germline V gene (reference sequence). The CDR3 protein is CASSFRTGVNTEAFF. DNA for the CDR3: TGTGCCAGTAGTTTTCGGACAGGGGTGAATACTGAAGCTTTCTTT.

The CDR3 DNA sequence: TGTGCCAGCAGTTTATCCCCGGGGGTCTATGGCTACACCTTC. Translating it yields CASSLSPGVYGYTF. The chain joins TRBV28 to TRBJ1-2, with D perhaps TRBD1 (5 bases). Germline-derived CDR1 and CDR2 are MDHEN and SYDVKM. With 1 base removed from V and 4 bases from J, the gap between germline ends came to 10 bases. This CDR3 is 14 amino acids long.

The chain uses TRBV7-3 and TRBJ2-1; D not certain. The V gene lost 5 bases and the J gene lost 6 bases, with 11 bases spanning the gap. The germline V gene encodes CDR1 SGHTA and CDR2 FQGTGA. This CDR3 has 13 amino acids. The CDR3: CASSQMFPNEQFF. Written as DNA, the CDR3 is TGTGCCAGCAGCCAGATGTTTCCCAATGAGCAGTTCTTC.

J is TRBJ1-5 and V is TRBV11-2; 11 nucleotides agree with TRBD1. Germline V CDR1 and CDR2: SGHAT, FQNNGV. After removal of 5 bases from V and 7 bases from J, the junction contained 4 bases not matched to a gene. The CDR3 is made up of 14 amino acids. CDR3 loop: CASSPGTGGQPQHF. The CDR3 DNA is TGTGCCAGCAGCCCTGGGACAGGGGGACAGCCCCAGCATTTT.

In DNA, the CDR3 is TGTGCCAGCAGCACCTATCTTGATTCACCCCTCCACTTT. Amino acid sequence: CASSTYLDSPLHF. The rearrangement links TRBV5-6 to TRBJ1-6; no reliable D call. This CDR3 spans 13 amino acids. The germline CDR1 and CDR2 sequences are SGHDT and YYEEEE. Trimming removed 4 bases at V and 8 bases at J, with 10 bases between.

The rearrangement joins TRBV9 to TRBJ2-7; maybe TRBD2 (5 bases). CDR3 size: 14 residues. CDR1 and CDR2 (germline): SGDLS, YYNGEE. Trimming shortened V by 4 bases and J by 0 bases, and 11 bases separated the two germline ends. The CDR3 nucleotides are TGTGCCAGCAGCCAAGGGAGTTACTCCTACGAGCAGTACTTC. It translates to CASSQGSYSYEQYF.